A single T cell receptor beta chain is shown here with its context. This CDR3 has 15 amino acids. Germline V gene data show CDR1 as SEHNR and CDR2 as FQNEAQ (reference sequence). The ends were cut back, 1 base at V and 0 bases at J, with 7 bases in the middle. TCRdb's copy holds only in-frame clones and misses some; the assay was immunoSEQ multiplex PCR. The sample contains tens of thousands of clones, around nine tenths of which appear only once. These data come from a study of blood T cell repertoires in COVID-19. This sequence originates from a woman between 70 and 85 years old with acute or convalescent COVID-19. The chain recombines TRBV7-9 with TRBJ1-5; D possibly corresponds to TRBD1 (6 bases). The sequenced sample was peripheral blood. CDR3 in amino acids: CASSLGGGSNQPQHF. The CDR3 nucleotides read TGTGCCAGCAGCTTAGGAGGGGGTAGCAATCAGCCCCAGCATTTT.